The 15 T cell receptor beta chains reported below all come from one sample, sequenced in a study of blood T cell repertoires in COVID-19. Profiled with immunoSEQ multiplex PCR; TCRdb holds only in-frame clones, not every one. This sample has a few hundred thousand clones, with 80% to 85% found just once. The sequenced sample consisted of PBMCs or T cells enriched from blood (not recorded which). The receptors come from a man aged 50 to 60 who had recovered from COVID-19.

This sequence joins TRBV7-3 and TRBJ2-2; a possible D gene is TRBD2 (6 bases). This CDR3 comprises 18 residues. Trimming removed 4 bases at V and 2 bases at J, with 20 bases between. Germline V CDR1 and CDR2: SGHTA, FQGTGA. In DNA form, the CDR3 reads TGTGCCAGCAGCTCCTCTCGGGCGGGACGGGAAAACACCGGGGAGCTGTTTTTT. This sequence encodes CASSSSRAGRENTGELFF. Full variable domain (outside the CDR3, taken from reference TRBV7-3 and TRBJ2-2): GAGVSQTPSNKVTEKGKYVELRCDPISGHTALYWYRQSLGQGPEFLIYFQGTGAADDSGLPNDRFFAVRPEGSVSTLKIQRTERGDSAVYLCASSSSRAGRENTGELFFGEGSRLTVL.

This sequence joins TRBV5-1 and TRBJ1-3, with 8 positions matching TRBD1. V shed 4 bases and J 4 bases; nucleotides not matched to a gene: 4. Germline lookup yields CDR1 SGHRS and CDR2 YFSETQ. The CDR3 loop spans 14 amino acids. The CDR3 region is CASSETGVGNTIYF. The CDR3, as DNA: TGCGCCAGCAGCGAGACAGGGGTCGGAAACACCATATATTTT.

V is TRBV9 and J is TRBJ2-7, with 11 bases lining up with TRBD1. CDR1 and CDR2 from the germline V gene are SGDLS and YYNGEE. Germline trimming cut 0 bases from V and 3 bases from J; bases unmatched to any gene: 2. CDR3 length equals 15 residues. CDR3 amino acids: CASSVEGTGGYEQYF. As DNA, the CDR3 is TGTGCCAGCAGCGTAGAAGGGACAGGGGGCTACGAGCAGTACTTC.

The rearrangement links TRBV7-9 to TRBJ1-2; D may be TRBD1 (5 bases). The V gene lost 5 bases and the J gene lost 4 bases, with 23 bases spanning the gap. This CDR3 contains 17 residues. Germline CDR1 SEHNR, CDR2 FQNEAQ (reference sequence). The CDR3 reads CASSVRQQVPMTYGYTF. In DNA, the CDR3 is TGTGCCAGCAGCGTTCGACAGCAGGTGCCGATGACCTATGGCTACACCTTC.

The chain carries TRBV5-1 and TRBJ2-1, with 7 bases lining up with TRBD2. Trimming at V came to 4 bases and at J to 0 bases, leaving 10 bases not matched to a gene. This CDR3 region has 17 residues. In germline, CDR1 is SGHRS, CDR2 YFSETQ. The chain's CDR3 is CASSGGAGGSSYNEQFF. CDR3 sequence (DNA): TGCGCCAGCAGCGGTGGGGCTGGCGGGAGCTCCTACAATGAGCAGTTCTTC.

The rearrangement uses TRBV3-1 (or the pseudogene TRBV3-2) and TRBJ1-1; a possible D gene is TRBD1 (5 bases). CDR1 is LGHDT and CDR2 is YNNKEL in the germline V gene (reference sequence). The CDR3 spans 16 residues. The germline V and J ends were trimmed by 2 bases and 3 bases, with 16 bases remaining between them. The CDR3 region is CASSQWVGQGHTEAFF. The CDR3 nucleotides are TGTGCCAGCAGCCAATGGGTCGGTCAGGGTCACACTGAAGCTTTCTTT.

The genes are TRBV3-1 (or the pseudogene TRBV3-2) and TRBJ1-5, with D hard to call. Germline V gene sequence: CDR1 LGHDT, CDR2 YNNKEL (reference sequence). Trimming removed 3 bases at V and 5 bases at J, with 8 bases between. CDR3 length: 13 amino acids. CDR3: CASSHREDQPQHF. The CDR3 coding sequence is TGTGCCAGCAGCCATAGGGAGGATCAGCCCCAGCATTTT.

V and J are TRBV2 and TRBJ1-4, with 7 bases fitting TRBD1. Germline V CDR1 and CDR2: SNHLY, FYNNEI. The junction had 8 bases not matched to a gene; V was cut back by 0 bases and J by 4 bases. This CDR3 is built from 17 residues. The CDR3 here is CASSEAVVGQINEKLFF. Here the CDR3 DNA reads TGTGCCAGCAGTGAAGCAGTTGTGGGACAGATTAATGAAAAACTGTTTTTT. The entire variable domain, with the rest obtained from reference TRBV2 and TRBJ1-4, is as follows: EPEVTQTPSHQVTQMGQEVILRCVPISNHLYFYWYRQILGQKVEFLVSFYNNEISEKSEIFDDQFSVERPDGSNFTLKIRSTKLEDSAMYFCASSEAVVGQINEKLFFGSGTQLSVL.

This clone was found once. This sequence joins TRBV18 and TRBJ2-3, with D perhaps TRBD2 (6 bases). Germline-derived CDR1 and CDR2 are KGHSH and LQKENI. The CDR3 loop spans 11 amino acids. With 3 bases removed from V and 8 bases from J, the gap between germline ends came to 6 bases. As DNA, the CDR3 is TGTGCCAGCTCACCCGGGGGTACGCAGTATTTT. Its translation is CASSPGGTQYF.

The chain's CDR3 is CASSPQSRTDTQYF. The CDR3 DNA reads as TGTGCCAGCAGCCCCCAGAGCAGGACAGATACGCAGTATTTT. The V gene is TRBV7-9, the J gene TRBJ2-3; no reliable D call. The CDR3 covers 14 residues. V lost 5 bases, J lost 3 bases, and 12 bases lay in between. Germline CDR1 reads SEHNR; CDR2 reads FQNEAQ (reference sequence).

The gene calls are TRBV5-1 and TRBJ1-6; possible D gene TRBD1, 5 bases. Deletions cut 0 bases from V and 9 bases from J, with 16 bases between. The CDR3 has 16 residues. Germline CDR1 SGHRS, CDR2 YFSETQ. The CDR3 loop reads CASSLGQPGGGSPLHF. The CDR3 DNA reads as TGCGCCAGCAGCTTGGGACAGCCCGGGGGAGGTTCACCCCTCCACTTT.

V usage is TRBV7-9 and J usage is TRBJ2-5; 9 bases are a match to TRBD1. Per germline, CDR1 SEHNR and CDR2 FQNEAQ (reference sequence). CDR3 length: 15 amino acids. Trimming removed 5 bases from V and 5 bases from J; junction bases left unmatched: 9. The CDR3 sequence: CASSRTGDRVETQYF. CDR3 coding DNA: TGTGCCAGCAGCCGAACCGGGGACAGGGTGGAGACCCAGTACTTC.

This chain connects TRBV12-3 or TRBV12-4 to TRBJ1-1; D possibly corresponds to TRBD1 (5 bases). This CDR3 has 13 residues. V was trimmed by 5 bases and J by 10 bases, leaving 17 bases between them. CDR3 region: CASSELSGGGAFF. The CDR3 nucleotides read TGTGCCAGCAGTGAACTCTCGGGGGGGGGAGCTTTCTTT.

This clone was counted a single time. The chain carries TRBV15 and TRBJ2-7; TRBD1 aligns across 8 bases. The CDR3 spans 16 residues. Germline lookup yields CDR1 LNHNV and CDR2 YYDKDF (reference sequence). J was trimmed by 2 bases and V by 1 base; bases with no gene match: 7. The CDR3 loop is CATSRVVGTGTYEQYF. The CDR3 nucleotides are TGTGCCACCAGCAGAGTGGTCGGGACAGGCACCTACGAGCAGTACTTC.

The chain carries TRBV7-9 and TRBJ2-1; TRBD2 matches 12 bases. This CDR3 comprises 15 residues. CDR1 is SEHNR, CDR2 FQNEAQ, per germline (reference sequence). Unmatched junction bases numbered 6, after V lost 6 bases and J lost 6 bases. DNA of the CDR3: TGTGCCAGCAGAGGGTGGGGACTAGCGGGCAATGAGCAGTTCTTC. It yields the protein CASRGWGLAGNEQFF.